The 7 T cell receptor beta chains below were found in one sample sequenced in a study of blood T cell repertoires in COVID-19 (dated by TCRdb to about 2020). The library came from the immunoSEQ multiplex PCR assay. The source is immuneACCESS, and TCRdb retained only in-frame sequences with V and J called. Part of the clones is not carried over; for the studies checked, unresolved V genes explain less than half of this, and the remainder is unexplained. This sample is represented by approximately 280,000 clones; around nine tenths of them were singletons. The top ten clones comprise approximately 7.5% of the sample. Sequenced material: peripheral blood. These TCRs come from a woman in her thirties with COVID-19, enrolled during active disease.

This chain uses TRBV4-3 with TRBJ2-1, with 9 bases identical to TRBD2. This CDR3 is built from 16 residues. After removal of 3 bases from V and 3 bases from J, the junction contained 6 bases not matched to a gene. Germline CDR1 LGHNA, CDR2 YSLEER. CDR3 residues: CASSHGGTSIYNEQFF. DNA for the CDR3: TGCGCCAGCAGCCATGGCGGGACTAGCATCTACAATGAGCAGTTCTTC.

This clone was seen only a few times. The chain carries TRBV19 and TRBJ1-3; TRBD1 matches 7 bases. Unmatched junction bases numbered 4, after V lost 9 bases and J lost 2 bases. Germline V lookup: CDR1 LNHDA, CDR2 SQIVND (reference sequence). This CDR3 is built from 13 residues. The CDR3 bases are TGTGCCAGCGGGACAGAGGCTGGAAACACCATATATTTT. Amino acids: CASGTEAGNTIYF.

The genes are TRBV11-2 and TRBJ2-1; TRBD1 aligns across 7 bases. This CDR3 comprises 13 residues. Trimming at V came to 6 bases and at J to 8 bases, leaving 7 bases not matched to a gene. Germline CDR1 reads SGHAT; CDR2 reads FQNNGV. The CDR3 sequence is CASRGTGVDEQFF. DNA for the CDR3: TGTGCCAGCAGGGGCACAGGGGTTGATGAGCAGTTCTTC.

The gene calls are TRBV10-3 and TRBJ2-7; D is uncertain. The CDR3 is 14 amino acids. The germline V gene has CDR1 ENHRY and CDR2 SYGVKD. With 1 base removed from V and 4 bases from J, the gap between germline ends came to 11 bases. The CDR3 region is CAISEYPQPYEQYF. In nucleotides, the CDR3 is TGTGCCATCAGTGAGTACCCACAGCCTTACGAGCAGTACTTC.

The chain combines TRBV3-1 (or the pseudogene TRBV3-2) with TRBJ1-3; 9 bases align to TRBD1. The V gene's germline CDR1 is LGHDT and CDR2 YNNKEL (reference sequence). The length of the CDR3 is 16 residues. Germline trimming cut 5 bases from V and 0 bases from J; bases unmatched to any gene: 5. In DNA, the CDR3 is TGTGCCAGCAGCGCCCGGACAGGGGCCTCTGGAAACACCATATATTTT. It encodes CASSARTGASGNTIYF.

The CDR3 DNA reads TGCGCCAGCAGTCCGGGGAGTAATGAAAAACTGTTTTTT. This encodes CASSPGSNEKLFF. This chain joins TRBV10-2 and TRBJ1-4; D not certain. The CDR3 is 13 residues long. Trimming cost V 5 bases and J 4 bases, with 8 bases left between them. Germline loops: CDR1 WSHSY, CDR2 SAAADI.

This chain links TRBV6-5 with TRBJ1-4; tentative D call: TRBD1 (6 bases). The ends were cut back, 2 bases at V and 3 bases at J, with 10 bases in the middle. Germline CDR1 MNHEY, CDR2 SVGAGI. The CDR3 is made up of 15 amino acids. In DNA form, the CDR3 reads TGTGCCAGCAGTTACGGGGGACACCCTAATGAAAAACTGTTTTTT. This gives the protein CASSYGGHPNEKLFF.